The sequence of this T cell receptor (beta chain) was determined in a study of T-cell memory formation after mild COVID-19. Findings and limits, study-wide: Among CD4+ contracting clones, most were CM and EM, and CD8+ ones EMRA. Contracting clones from day 15 to 85 showed balanced CD4/CD8; later expanders favored CD4+. The pre-infection memory compartment contained some responding clones, suggesting cross-reactive memory joined.

Looked up from germline, CDR1 is SGHTA and CDR2 is FQGTGA. Trimming removed 0 bases at V and 8 bases at J, with 8 bases between. The CDR3 loop spans 13 amino acids. 5'RACE primed from the constant segment yielded TCR alpha and TCR beta cDNA libraries bearing sample barcodes and UMIs. TCRdb reprocessed the 5' RACE reads with MiXCR, giving one entry per CDR3 protein. The sample lists hundreds of thousands of distinct CDR3 sequences, 20% to 25% occurring once. Details on this clonotype: The antigen remains undetermined.

The source of this sequence is an adult woman who had mild COVID-19 (a few samples of this study predate the infection). Cell type and time point are not known. Sample: PBMCs or a T cell subset sorted from them (not recorded which). This rearrangement joins TRBV7-3 to TRBJ2-1; no firm D call. CDR3 nucleotide sequence: TGTGCCAGCAGCTTAACTAGTAAGGATGAGCAGTTCTTC. Residues: CASSLTSKDEQFF.